The clone carrying this T cell receptor (beta chain) occurred a few times. CDR3 size: 13 residues. Germline V gene sequence: CDR1 SQVTM, CDR2 ANQGSEA. Deletions cut 5 bases from V and 3 bases from J, with 14 bases between. These data belong to a study of blood T cell repertoires in COVID-19. About the study: Acute and convalescent COVID-19 samples came from the United States, Italy and Spain. The analysed material was cDNA or gDNA that came from T cells, B-cell-depleted T cells, or PBMCs.

As originally analysed: Reference gene primer amplification gave estimated nucleated cell counts. Measured with immunoSEQ multiplex PCR; TCRdb has only the in-frame clones, and not every one. The V and J calls and clone size come from that table; D and trimming were worked out from the DNA. The sample shows about 280,000 clones, about 89% of them seen only once. Sequencing was done on a sample of peripheral blood. This clonotype was sampled from a man aged 35-49 years with active or convalescent COVID-19. The V gene is TRBV29-1, the J gene TRBJ2-7, with D tentatively TRBD2 (6 bases). This CDR3 reads CSVRSSADYEQYF. In DNA, the CDR3 is TGCAGCGTTCGGTCTAGCGCTGACTACGAGCAGTACTTC.